A single T cell receptor (beta chain) is shown here with its context. This record comes from a study of Ad26.COV2.S vaccination and SARS-CoV-2 variants. The CDR3 covers 15 residues. The ends lost 4 bases at V and 3 bases at J; junction bases unmatched: 8. Germline V lookup: CDR1 KGHSH, CDR2 LQKENI. Treatment in this sample: around 19 received Ad26.COV2.S at low or high dose, single or two shots; several received placebo; per-sample allocation not given. Sampling was performed 63 days after the first vaccine or placebo injection. Only in-frame clones appear in the TCRdb table, and some are missing; sequencing was by immunoSEQ multiplex PCR. The sample lists around 310,000 clones; around 90% were seen once.

Sequencing used peripheral blood, obtained in a trial of Ad26.COV2.S vaccine versus placebo. This TCR was recovered from a person between 18 and 59 years old who received the Ad26.COV2.S COVID-19 vaccine or a placebo. The rearrangement uses TRBV18 and TRBJ1-2, with TRBD1 identical over 7 bases. The DNA for the CDR3 is TGTGCCAGCTCACTCAACAGGGGCGTTTACTATGGCTACACCTTC. This gives the protein CASSLNRGVYYGYTF.